Each of the 10 T cell receptor beta chains below was sequenced from the same sample in a study of blood T cell repertoires in COVID-19 (dated by TCRdb to the early 2020s). The method behind the library was the immunoSEQ multiplex PCR assay. Not all clones reach the TCRdb copy of this immuneACCESS table, which keeps in-frame sequences only. Checked studies attribute under half of the gap to unresolved V genes and leave the rest unexplained. The sample yields approximately 210,000 clones; roughly 81% were counted once. The biggest ten clones account for around 5.5% of the sample. The material sequenced was peripheral blood. The receptors come from a woman between 70 and 85 years old with active or convalescent COVID-19.

The chain employs TRBV5-4 and TRBJ1-4; D is unresolved. The V gene lost 3 bases and the J gene lost 2 bases, with 8 bases spanning the gap. Per germline, CDR1 SGHNT and CDR2 YYREEE (reference sequence). This CDR3 comprises 14 residues. The CDR3 sequence: CASSSKETNEKLFF. Here the CDR3 DNA reads TGTGCCAGCAGCTCCAAGGAGACTAATGAAAAACTGTTTTTT.

V and J are TRBV28 and TRBJ1-4; 8 nucleotides match TRBD1. This CDR3 region has 15 residues. The V gene end was trimmed by 0 bases and the J gene end by 10 bases; junction bases not matched to a gene: 7. Germline V CDR1 and CDR2: MDHEN, SYDVKM. CDR3 protein: CASSLWDRAGGKLFF. Here the CDR3 DNA reads TGTGCCAGCAGTTTATGGGACAGGGCTGGGGGAAAACTGTTTTTT.

The chain combines TRBV6-6 with TRBJ2-3; 9 positions match TRBD2. CDR3 length: 15 residues. Looked up from germline, CDR1 is MNHNY and CDR2 is SVGAGI (reference sequence). V shed 4 bases, J shed 2 bases, and the junction held 4 bases outside the gene matches. The chain's CDR3 is CASSWERGVTDTQYF. The CDR3 nucleotides are TGTGCCAGCAGTTGGGAGCGGGGGGTCACAGATACGCAGTATTTT.

The DNA for the CDR3 is TGTGCCAGTAGTTACAGGAGCTGGGGCTACACCTTC. This translates into CASSYRSWGYTF. The rearrangement uses TRBV19 and TRBJ1-2, with a tentative D call TRBD1 (5 bases). CDR1 is LNHDA, CDR2 SQIVND, per germline (reference sequence). V lost 5 bases and J lost 8, with 12 bases in between. The CDR3 is 12 residues long.

This clone was detected a few times. The V and J genes are TRBV19 and TRBJ2-7; D is perhaps TRBD1 (6 bases). The CDR3 has 14 amino acids. The V and J ends lost 6 bases and 5 bases respectively, with 17 bases between them. Looked up from germline, CDR1 is LNHDA and CDR2 is SQIVND (reference sequence). Here the CDR3 reads CASRRTAGDHEQYF. CDR3 nucleotides: TGTGCCAGTAGGCGGACCGCAGGGGACCACGAGCAGTACTTC.

This chain uses TRBV6-5 with TRBJ1-6, with a possible D match to TRBD1 (5 bases). The CDR3 covers 12 residues. The germline gives CDR1 MNHEY, CDR2 SVGAGI. V shed 8 bases and J shed 5 bases, with 7 bases lying between them. The CDR3 spells CASSGNNSPLHF. CDR3 nucleotides: TGTGCCAGCTCAGGGAATAATTCACCCCTCCACTTT.

The rearrangement joins TRBV19 to TRBJ1-1; D not certain. Deletions cut 7 bases from V and 6 bases from J, with 18 bases between. CDR1 is LNHDA, CDR2 SQIVND, per germline (reference sequence). The CDR3 loop spans 14 amino acids. CDR3 coding DNA: TGTGCCAGTACCACTAGGCCAGCCGGGGCTGAAGCTTTCTTT. Amino acids: CASTTRPAGAEAFF.

CDR3 region: CASSPREVTGELFF. The CDR3 DNA follows: TGTGCCAGCTCACCACGCGAGGTTACCGGGGAGCTGTTTTTT. The chain is built from TRBV18 and TRBJ2-2; D is unclear. V was clipped by 1 base and J by 5 bases, with 8 bases between them. CDR3 length equals 14 residues. Germline CDR1 is KGHSH and CDR2 is LQKENI.

This clone came up once. CDR3 residues: CASSKTGTSGYEQYF. CDR3 in DNA: TGTGCCAGCAGTAAGACCGGGACTAGCGGCTACGAGCAGTACTTC. This rearrangement joins TRBV6-5 to TRBJ2-7; 11 bases line up with TRBD2. V gave up 5 bases and J gave up 3 bases; unmatched junction bases: 6. The CDR3 has 15 amino acids. From germline, CDR1 is MNHEY and CDR2 SVGAGI.

As DNA, the CDR3 is TGCAGCGTTGCTAGCGGGAGTAACGGGGAGCTGTTTTTT. As protein: CSVASGSNGELFF. The V gene is TRBV29-1, the J gene TRBJ2-2, with 10 bases aligning to TRBD2. Germline V gene sequence: CDR1 SQVTM, CDR2 ANQGSEA. This CDR3 region has 13 residues. The V segment lost 4 bases and the J segment 7 bases; nucleotides outside the gene matches: 3.